These 24 T cell receptor beta chains came from one sample sequenced in a study of T cell responses to AZD1222 COVID-19 vaccine. The protocol was immunoSEQ multiplex PCR, while the TCRdb copy is restricted to in-frame clones and leaves out a portion. The table lists 120,000 or so clones, 92% of them singletons. Material: peripheral blood, obtained on day 0 of AZD1222 vaccination. The receptors here all came from an adult in good health.

The rearrangement links TRBV27 to TRBJ1-4, with D perhaps matching TRBD1 (5 bases). The ends were cut back, 2 bases at V and 8 bases at J, with 6 bases in the middle. The germline gives CDR1 MNHEY, CDR2 SMNVEV (reference sequence). The CDR3 is made up of 12 amino acids. CDR3 in DNA: TGTGCCAGCAGTTTACGGGGGGAAAAACTGTTTTTT. Its protein is CASSLRGEKLFF.

The V call is TRBV3-1 (or the pseudogene TRBV3-2), the J call TRBJ2-7; the D gene is possibly TRBD1 (5 bases). V lost 3 bases to trimming and J lost 4 bases, with 7 bases between them. CDR1 is LGHDT, CDR2 YNNKEL, per germline (reference sequence). This CDR3 is 12 amino acids long. The CDR3 region has the DNA TGTGCCAGCAGCCAGCAGGGATACGAGCAGTACTTC. Residues: CASSQQGYEQYF.

The chain employs TRBV7-6 and TRBJ1-4; 7 nucleotides match TRBD1. With the DNA end fitting TRBJ2-2 better, the J assignment may be wrong. Germline V CDR1 and CDR2: SGHVS, FNYEAQ. This CDR3 region has 14 residues. The CDR3 spells CASSYRGGQEELFF. CDR3 nucleotide sequence: TGTGCCAGCAGCTATAGAGGTGGACAGGAGGAGCTGTTTTTT.

This chain links TRBV9 with TRBJ2-2; D is perhaps TRBD1 or TRBD2 (6 bases each). The CDR3 has 16 amino acids. Per the germline V gene, CDR1 is SGDLS and CDR2 is YYNGEE. The V end was cut by 0 bases, the J end by 5 bases, with 14 bases between. CDR3 sequence (DNA): TGTGCCAGCAGCGTAGAGAGGGGGGCGCGAACCGGGGAGCTGTTTTTT. This encodes CASSVERGARTGELFF.

V usage is TRBV27 and J usage is TRBJ2-7; 10 positions match TRBD1. Germline V lookup: CDR1 MNHEY, CDR2 SMNVEV (reference sequence). The CDR3 has 15 residues. With 5 bases clipped from V and 4 bases from J, the junction kept 8 bases outside the gene matches. The CDR3 here is CASSMVPGQGYEQYF. CDR3 nucleotides: TGTGCCAGCAGTATGGTTCCGGGACAGGGGTACGAGCAGTACTTC.

This clone was seen a few times. The V and J genes are TRBV5-1 and TRBJ1-1; D is unresolved. CDR3 length: 14 residues. Trimming stripped 6 bases from V and 3 bases from J, with 15 bases between. The germline CDR1 and CDR2 sequences are SGHRS and YFSETQ. CDR3 residues: CASTSSGSHTEAFF. CDR3 nucleotides: TGCGCCAGCACCTCATCGGGGTCCCACACTGAAGCTTTCTTT.

On this clone: One end of the junction varies from germline; a read error may be responsible. The V gene is TRBV7-9, the J gene TRBJ1-5; D not resolved. Germline-derived CDR1 and CDR2 are SEHNR and FQNEAQ (reference sequence). This CDR3 spans 14 amino acids. CDR3 DNA sequence: TGTGCCAGCTGCTTAGACGGCCGAAGGCAGCCCCAGCATTTT. As protein: CASCLDGRRQPQHF.

The J gene is TRBJ1-3, the V gene TRBV9, with no clear D. Trimming left V 0 bases short and J 0 bases short, with 4 bases between. This CDR3 is built from 14 residues. Germline V gene data show CDR1 as SGDLS and CDR2 as YYNGEE. CDR3 loop: CASSVADSGNTIYF. In DNA form, the CDR3 reads TGTGCCAGCAGCGTAGCTGACTCTGGAAACACCATATATTTT.

The chain combines TRBV7-2 with TRBJ2-4; 11 nucleotides agree with TRBD2. V lost 5 bases, J lost 5 bases, and 14 bases stayed unmatched. The CDR3 totals 18 residues. Germline V gene data show CDR1 as SGHTA and CDR2 as FQGNSA. CDR3 sequence: CASSLFPTGTSGENIQYF. CDR3 bases: TGTGCCAGCAGCCTTTTTCCAACCGGGACTAGCGGTGAAAACATTCAGTACTTC.

In this sample, this clone turned up once. The chain uses TRBV7-2 and TRBJ2-7; TRBD2 aligns across 7 bases. Germline CDR1 is SGHTA and CDR2 is FQGNSA. The length of the CDR3 is 13 residues. V trimming: 1 base; J trimming: 3 bases; junction bases outside the gene matches: 0. For the CDR3, the DNA is TGTGCCAGCAGCTTAGGGGAGGGCTACGAGCAGTACTTC. Residues: CASSLGEGYEQYF.

V usage is TRBV9 and J usage is TRBJ2-1; D uncertain. CDR1 is SGDLS, CDR2 YYNGEE, per germline. V lost 1 base and J lost 4, with 6 bases in between. The CDR3 has 13 amino acids. The CDR3 DNA is TGTGCCAGCAGCGTACAAGTATACAATGAGCAGTTCTTC. Translated, it gives CASSVQVYNEQFF.

The genes are TRBV5-1 and TRBJ2-7; D is unresolved. Trimming took 0 bases from V and 1 from J, leaving 5 bases between them. CDR3 size: 13 residues. CDR1 is SGHRS and CDR2 is YFSETQ in the germline V gene. CDR3 amino acids: CASSLDLSYEQYF. DNA for the CDR3: TGCGCCAGCAGCTTGGACTTATCCTACGAGCAGTACTTC.

This clone was observed once. The chain uses TRBV25-1 and TRBJ2-7, with D perhaps matching TRBD2 (7 bases). The CDR3 has 14 residues. In germline, CDR1 is MGHDK, CDR2 SYGVNS. With 2 bases removed from V and 6 bases from J, the gap between germline ends came to 14 bases. CDR3 loop: CASSESGTYGEQYF. CDR3 DNA: TGTGCCAGCAGTGAAAGCGGGACATATGGCGAGCAGTACTTC.

This clone appeared a few times. The rearrangement uses TRBV4-2 and TRBJ2-2; 7 bases match TRBD2. V was clipped by 4 bases and J by 1 base; unmatched bases: 9. This CDR3 region has 17 residues. Germline loops: CDR1 LGHNA, CDR2 YNFKEQ. In DNA, the CDR3 is TGTGCCAGCAGCCTCGCCTGGGAGGGAGGGAACACCGGGGAGCTGTTTTTT. It yields the protein CASSLAWEGGNTGELFF.

This chain joins TRBV15 and TRBJ2-3; D could derive from TRBD1 or TRBD2 (5 bases each). The germline V gene encodes CDR1 LNHNV and CDR2 YYDKDF (reference sequence). This CDR3 has 15 amino acids. Between the trimmed V and J ends, which lost 3 bases and 5 bases, there was a span of 15 bases. CDR3 loop: CATSRGWGSEDTQYF. The CDR3 DNA follows: TGTGCCACCAGCAGGGGGTGGGGGTCAGAAGATACGCAGTATTTT.

This clone was seen only once. J is TRBJ2-2 and V is TRBV7-3, with D perhaps given as TRBD1 or TRBD2 (5 bases each). This CDR3 has 17 amino acids. Germline CDR1 SGHTA, CDR2 FQGTGA. V shed 3 bases and J shed 0 bases, with 14 bases lying between them. The CDR3: CASSFLRGPTNTGELFF. The CDR3 nucleotides read TGTGCCAGCAGCTTCCTTCGGGGCCCTACGAACACCGGGGAGCTGTTTTTT.

V is TRBV30 and J is TRBJ2-7, with D unclear. This CDR3 contains 11 residues. Germline lookup yields CDR1 GTSNPN and CDR2 SVGIG (reference sequence). Trimming shortened V by 0 bases and J by 5 bases, and 5 bases separated the two germline ends. This CDR3 reads CAWSVSDEQYF. In DNA form, the CDR3 reads TGTGCCTGGAGTGTTAGTGACGAGCAGTACTTC.

The chain is built from TRBV27 and TRBJ1-5; 7 bases are shared with TRBD1. The germline V gene has CDR1 MNHEY and CDR2 SMNVEV (reference sequence). The CDR3 loop spans 14 amino acids. Trimming cost V 3 bases and J 2 bases; bases outside gene matches: 1. The CDR3 DNA sequence: TGTGCCAGCAGTTTTGGACAGGGCAATCAGCCCCAGCATTTT. Translated, it gives CASSFGQGNQPQHF.

The rearrangement links TRBV19 to TRBJ2-5, with TRBD2 matching over 12 bases. CDR1 is LNHDA and CDR2 is SQIVND in the germline V gene (reference sequence). V lost 3 bases and J lost 5; bases outside the gene matches: 7. The CDR3 sequence is 16 residues long. The CDR3 reads CASSITTSGSRETQYF. CDR3 DNA: TGTGCCAGTAGTATCACGACTAGCGGGAGCCGGGAGACCCAGTACTTC.

The V call is TRBV7-6, the J call TRBJ2-7; possible D gene TRBD1, 5 bases. This CDR3 spans 14 amino acids. Deletions cut 3 bases from V and 6 bases from J, with 15 bases between. CDR1 is SGHVS and CDR2 is FNYEAQ in the germline V gene. The CDR3 loop is CASSLTSGLGEQYF. In nucleotides, the CDR3 is TGTGCCAGCAGCTTGACCTCAGGGTTAGGCGAGCAGTACTTC.

This rearrangement joins TRBV11-2 to TRBJ1-6; 7 bases fit TRBD1. Germline trimming cut 3 bases from V and 0 bases from J; bases unmatched to any gene: 5. CDR1 SGHAT and CDR2 FQNNGV come from the germline V gene. The CDR3 is 17 residues long. As DNA, the CDR3 is TGTGCCAGCAGCTTGCAGACAGGGCTCTCCTATAATTCACCCCTCCACTTT. Amino acid sequence: CASSLQTGLSYNSPLHF. Full variable domain (rest looked up from reference TRBV11-2 and TRBJ1-6): EAGVAQSPRYKIIEKRQSVAFWCNPISGHATLYWYQQILGQGPKLLIQFQNNGVVDDSQLPKDRFSAERLKGVDSTLKIQPAKLEDSAVYLCASSLQTGLSYNSPLHFGNGTRLTVT.

CDR3 DNA: TGTGCCAGCAGCTTAGTCAGGTTTGGGAATCAGCCCCAGCATTTT. The encoded protein is CASSLVRFGNQPQHF. This chain links TRBV7-8 with TRBJ1-5; D gene uncertain. The CDR3 is made up of 15 amino acids. Trimming cost V 1 base and J 4 bases, with 11 bases left between them. Germline V gene data show CDR1 as SGHVS and CDR2 as FQNEAQ.

This chain connects TRBV7-3 to TRBJ1-1; D remains ambiguous. V gave up 0 bases and J gave up 0 bases, with 8 bases separating them. This CDR3 contains 15 residues. Per the germline V gene, CDR1 is SGHTA and CDR2 is FQGTGA. CDR3 nucleotides: TGTGCCAGCAGCTTAACGGGGTATATGAACACTGAAGCTTTCTTT. This encodes CASSLTGYMNTEAFF.

The V and J genes are TRBV9 and TRBJ1-2; TRBD1 is a possible D gene (6 bases). CDR1 is SGDLS and CDR2 is YYNGEE in the germline V gene. The CDR3 totals 14 residues. V lost 3 bases and J 6 bases, leaving 15 bases between the germline ends. Here the CDR3 reads CASSAELRGDGYTF. DNA of the CDR3: TGTGCCAGCAGCGCGGAACTCAGGGGAGATGGCTACACCTTC.